These T cell receptor beta chains were read from a single sample in a study of T cells after yellow fever vaccination. In TCRdb, the 5' RACE reads were re-called with MiXCR into one record per CDR3 protein. Here the sample spans 50,000 to 75,000 distinct CDR3 sequences, approximately 6% being singletons. The material sequenced was PBMCs, either bulk or a sorted T-cell subset (CD4+, CD8+, memory, or dextramer-sorted; not recorded which), taken on the day of the yellow fever booster vaccination. These receptors all come from a man aged 18 to 29 who received the YFV17D yellow fever vaccine. Both conserved end residues are part of each CDR3. A D gene is named only where the DNA matches it firmly. A clone size is listed for some rows: how often the clone was seen (once, few, many), or a class if it is expanded.

d_call | clone_size | j_call | v_call | cdr3_aa | cdr3_nt
NA | many | TRBJ1-4 | TRBV7-9 | CASSPLQVATNEKLFF | TGTGCCAGCAGCCCGCTACAGGTTGCAACTAATGAAAAACTGTTTTTT
NA | many | TRBJ1-1 | TRBV2 | CACYRTATEAFF | TGTGCCTGCTACAGGACAGCCACTGAAGCTTTCTTT
TRBD2 | few | TRBJ2-1 | TRBV28 | CASSPTSGGDSYNEQFF | TGTGCCAGCAGCCCGACTAGCGGGGGGGACTCCTACAATGAGCAGTTCTTC
NA | many | TRBJ2-1 | TRBV11-2 | CASSLVGRVDNEQFF | TGTGCCAGCAGCTTAGTAGGACGAGTCGACAATGAGCAGTTCTTC
NA | many | TRBJ1-1 | TRBV14 | CASSQGSTSEAFF | TGTGCCAGCAGCCAAGGAAGTACCTCTGAAGCTTTCTTT
NA | many | TRBJ1-6 | TRBV5-6 | CASSSSFGPLLHF | TGTGCCAGCAGCTCCTCGTTCGGCCCGCTCCTCCACTTT
NA | many | TRBJ2-3 | TRBV6-5 | CASMGASTDTQYF | TGTGCCAGCATGGGGGCGAGCACAGATACGCAGTATTTT
NA | many | TRBJ2-1 | TRBV20-1 | CSARGFLEQFF | TGCAGTGCTAGAGGGTTTCTGGAGCAGTTCTTC
NA | few | TRBJ1-3 | TRBV7-6 | CASKEWGDGGNTIYF | TGTGCCAGCAAAGAGTGGGGGGATGGTGGAAACACCATATATTTT
NA | many | TRBJ2-7 | TRBV4-1 | CASSQDWRGTYEQYF | TGCGCCAGCAGCCAAGATTGGAGGGGGACCTACGAGCAGTACTTC
TRBD2 | many | TRBJ2-3 | TRBV20-1 | CSARAGGADTQYF | TGCAGTGCTAGGGCGGGGGGGGCAGATACGCAGTATTTT
NA | NA | TRBJ1-1 | TRBV29-1 | CSVEDSRELTEAFF | TGCAGCGTTGAAGACTCACGGGAATTAACTGAAGCTTTCTTT
TRBD2 | many | TRBJ2-3 | TRBV9 | CASSPGGGGAADTQYF | TGTGCCAGCAGCCCAGGAGGCGGGGGGGCCGCAGATACGCAGTATTTT
TRBD1 | many | TRBJ2-5 | TRBV7-9 | CASSSPDRGPETQYF | TGTGCCAGCAGCTCGCCGGACAGGGGGCCAGAGACCCAGTACTTC
NA | many | TRBJ2-2 | TRBV5-6 | CASSLGPSNTGELFF | TGTGCCAGCAGCTTGGGGCCTTCGAACACCGGGGAGCTGTTTTTT
NA | NA | TRBJ1-2 | TRBV7-2 | CASSLVEGSYGYTF | TGTGCCAGCAGCTTAGTGGAGGGCAGCTATGGCTACACCTTC
TRBD2 | many | TRBJ2-3 | TRBV6-4 | CASSGVSGGTDTQYF | TGTGCCAGCAGTGGTGTTAGCGGGGGCACAGATACGCAGTATTTT
NA | NA | TRBJ2-3 | TRBV4-3 | CASSQEDRGTQYF | TGCGCCAGCAGCCAAGAGGACCGTGGTACGCAGTATTTT
TRBD1 | many | TRBJ1-6 | TRBV12-3/TRBV12-4 | CASNNRGWNSPLHF | TGTGCCAGCAACAACAGGGGCTGGAATTCACCCCTCCACTTT
NA | NA | TRBJ2-1 | TRBV7-2 | CASSFVTNEQFF | TGTGCCAGCAGCTTTGTTACCAATGAGCAGTTCTTC
NA | NA | TRBJ1-5 | TRBV10-2 | CASSPAVPNQPQHF | TGCGCCAGCAGCCCTGCAGTCCCTAATCAGCCCCAGCATTTT
TRBD1 | many | TRBJ2-5 | TRBV7-3 | CASSPTGDQETQYF | TGTGCCAGCAGCCCTACAGGGGACCAAGAGACCCAGTACTTC
NA | few | TRBJ2-7 | TRBV7-2 | CASSFPGAYEQYF | TGTGCCAGCAGCTTCCCGGGGGCTTACGAGCAGTACTTC
NA | many | TRBJ2-4 | TRBV7-2 | CASSLAGGLAKNIQYF | TGTGCCAGCAGCTTAGCGGGGGGACTAGCCAAAAACATTCAGTACTTC
TRBD1 | NA | TRBJ1-5 | TRBV7-9 | CASSLVGGRNQPQHF | TGTGCCAGCAGCTTAGTAGGGGGCCGTAATCAGCCCCAGCATTTT
NA | many | TRBJ2-1 | TRBV20-1 | CSAPSPSEQFF | TGCAGTGCCCCATCCCCGAGTGAGCAGTTCTTC
TRBD1 | many | TRBJ1-2 | TRBV7-9 | CASSPGQGHYGYTF | TGTGCCAGCAGCCCCGGACAGGGTCACTATGGCTACACCTTC
TRBD2 | NA | TRBJ2-5 | TRBV29-1 | CSVSPGLGTRETQYF | TGCAGCGTTTCACCGGGACTAGGGACAAGGGAGACCCAGTACTTC
NA | many | TRBJ2-1 | TRBV12-3/TRBV12-4 | CASSPGSSYNEQFF | TGTGCCAGCAGCCCGGGGAGCTCCTACAATGAGCAGTTCTTC
NA | NA | TRBJ2-2 | TRBV3-1 | CASSPITGELFF | TGTGCCAGCAGCCCCATCACCGGGGAGCTGTTTTTT
NA | NA | TRBJ2-4 | TRBV5-6 | CASSLGTRPLAKNIQYF | TGTGCCAGCAGCTTGGGCACGAGGCCACTAGCCAAAAACATTCAGTACTTC
NA | many | TRBJ1-1 | TRBV30 | CAWSVNTEAFF | TGTGCCTGGAGTGTTAACACTGAAGCTTTCTTT
NA | many | TRBJ1-1 | TRBV20-1 | CSARGALATEAFF | TGCAGTGCTAGGGGGGCGTTGGCCACTGAAGCTTTCTTT
NA | few | TRBJ1-2 | TRBV4-3 | CASSQDTGQGHTNYGYTF | TGCGCCAGCAGCCAAGACACGGGACAAGGGCACACTAACTATGGCTACACCTTC
NA | many | TRBJ1-4 | TRBV7-2 | CASSLRPANEKLFF | TGTGCCAGCAGCTTACGGCCGGCTAATGAAAAACTGTTTTTT
NA | many | TRBJ2-7 | TRBV5-1 | CASSSPGSYEQYF | TGCGCCAGCAGCTCCCCCGGCTCCTACGAGCAGTACTTC
NA | few | TRBJ2-7 | TRBV29-1 | CSVEERGRHYEQYF | TGCAGCGTTGAAGAGCGAGGCAGGCACTACGAGCAGTACTTC
NA | many | TRBJ1-5 | TRBV6-6 | CASLGSNQPQHF | TGTGCCAGTCTGGGTAGCAATCAGCCCCAGCATTTT
TRBD1 | many | TRBJ2-3 | TRBV5-1 | CASSDRGTDTQYF | TGCGCCAGCAGTGACAGGGGGACAGATACGCAGTATTTT
TRBD2 | few | TRBJ2-1 | TRBV6-6 | CASSYSGGGVSSYNEQFF | TGTGCCAGCAGTTACTCTGGCGGGGGGGTTAGCTCCTACAATGAGCAGTTCTTC
NA | NA | TRBJ2-5 | TRBV7-9 | CASSTGPGQETQYF | TGTGCCAGCAGCACCGGACCGGGACAAGAGACCCAGTACTTC
TRBD1 | many | TRBJ1-1 | TRBV7-9 | CASSNRGGNTEAFF | TGTGCCAGCAGCAACAGGGGGGGGAACACTGAAGCTTTCTTT